The 7 T cell receptor beta chains given below trace back to one sample, sequenced in a study of blood T cells in healthy people across ages. A second PCR of roughly 7 to 11 cycles used a sample-barcoded 5' primer and a J-beta primer mix. TCRdb passed the 5' RACE reads through MiXCR, listing each CDR3 protein once. The sample has just under 750,000 distinct CDR3 sequences, about 20% seen once; the top ten hold 22%. Source material: blood. The origin of the receptors is a man between 70 and 80 years old in good health.

This clonotype was seen only a few times. This chain uses TRBV3-1 with TRBJ1-2, with 7 nucleotides matching TRBD1. After removal of 5 bases from V and 8 bases from J, the junction contained 11 bases not matched to a gene. The germline V gene has CDR1 LGHDT and CDR2 YNNKEL (reference sequence). The CDR3 sequence is 14 residues long. The CDR3 region has the DNA TGTGCCAGCAGCGACGACAGGGTTAAGGTCGGCTACACCTTC. Protein sequence: CASSDDRVKVGYTF.

This clonotype has ten or more counts. This chain connects TRBV20-1 to TRBJ1-2, with 9 bases identical to TRBD1. Germline CDR1 and CDR2: DFQATT and SNEGSKA (reference sequence). J gave up 6 bases and V 0 bases, and 8 bases lay outside the gene matches. The CDR3 runs 15 residues. The CDR3: CSARDLPTGGDGYTF. DNA for the CDR3: TGCAGTGCTAGAGATCTCCCGACAGGGGGTGATGGCTACACCTTC.

This clonotype showed up just a few times. This chain's CDR3 is CASSSQPTGELFF. In nucleotides, the CDR3 is TGTGCCAGCAGCTCCCAGCCGACCGGGGAGCTGTTTTTT. The chain couples TRBV5-5 to TRBJ2-2; D ambiguous. Germline values: CDR1 SGHKS, CDR2 YYEKEE (reference sequence). The CDR3 totals 13 residues. V was clipped by 3 bases and J by 5 bases, with 8 bases between them.

The chain combines TRBV19 with TRBJ2-1; 11 bases align to TRBD2. Germline V gene lookup returns CDR1 LNHDA and CDR2 SQIVND (reference sequence). CDR3 length equals 14 residues. The trim removed 6 bases at V and 6 bases at J, leaving 4 bases unmatched. For the CDR3, the DNA is TGTGCCAGTAGACGGGGGACTAGCGGCAATGAGCAGTTCTTC. Amino acids: CASRRGTSGNEQFF.

This clonotype came up many times. The V and J genes are TRBV20-1 and TRBJ2-3; unclear D gene. V shed 2 bases and J shed 4 bases, with 13 bases lying between them. CDR1 DFQATT and CDR2 SNEGSKA come from the germline V gene (reference sequence). This CDR3 comprises 14 residues. CDR3 in DNA: TGCAGTGCTAGAACGGTTCTGCAGGCAGATACGCAGTATTTT. It specifies CSARTVLQADTQYF.

The chain combines TRBV7-8 with TRBJ2-7; D remains unclear. This CDR3 has 17 amino acids. CDR1 and CDR2 from the germline V gene are SGHVS and FQNEAQ. Trimming removed 2 bases at V and 0 bases at J, with 17 bases between. DNA of the CDR3: TGTGCCAGCAGCTTATCCTGGGCTGAGCTGATCTCCTACGAGCAGTACTTC. It is translated as CASSLSWAELISYEQYF.

This clonotype was seen a handful of times. V usage is TRBV5-1 and J usage is TRBJ2-6, with no clear D. Trimming shortened V by 4 bases and J by 6 bases, and 8 bases separated the two germline ends. The CDR3 covers 13 residues. The germline V gene has CDR1 SGHRS and CDR2 YFSETQ. The CDR3 sequence: CASSPPQANVLTF. CDR3 DNA sequence: TGCGCCAGCAGCCCACCGCAGGCCAACGTCCTGACTTTC.